This TCR beta chain was obtained from a study of blood T cell repertoires in COVID-19. At the level of the study: T cells, B-cell-depleted T cells, or PBMCs supplied cDNA or gDNA.

Repertoires were generated with immunoSEQ multiplex PCR, while TCRdb's copy carries only in-frame clones and drops some. The repertoire includes approximately 110,000 clones, around 84% of them detected once, and 3% to 3.5% sits in the top ten. V was trimmed by 4 bases and J by 7 bases, leaving 15 bases between them. The germline V gene has CDR1 GTSNPN and CDR2 SVGIG (reference sequence). This CDR3 contains 13 residues. The chain links TRBV30 to TRBJ2-3; possible D gene TRBD1, 6 bases. The material sequenced was peripheral blood. The clonotype was recovered from a man aged 40-55 years with acute or convalescent COVID-19. CDR3: CAWTLTGWNTQYF. Here the CDR3 DNA reads TGTGCCTGGACCCTGACAGGTTGGAATACGCAGTATTTT.